This T cell receptor beta chain emerged from a study of cytomegalovirus exposure and HLA in healthy donors. Study-wide points: Reportedly, HLA-A and HLA-B alleles of most subjects were accurately predicted from TCR beta. On later analysis, the bulk of CMV-associated TCR beta chains appeared to be HLA-restricted.

In the PCR, 60 Vbeta and 13 Jbeta primers were used. Using immunoSEQ multiplex PCR, the repertoire was profiled, and TCRdb retains in-frame clones only, with some absent. The sample includes about 64,000 clones, around 66% seen only once; the top ten take around 15%. Turning to this clone: Its matching antigen is unknown.

Those who donated were healthy bone marrow donors. Germline lookup yields CDR1 GTSNPN and CDR2 SVGIG (reference sequence). The CDR3 runs 15 residues. Trimming cost V 6 bases and J 1 base; bases outside gene matches: 8. J is TRBJ1-4 and V is TRBV30; 7 bases align to TRBD1. This TCR derives from a male donor in good health and CMV-seropositive. Specimen: PBMCs. The CDR3 coding sequence is TGTGCCTGCCGAGGGGGCGCCGGAACTAATGAAAAACTGTTTTTT. Translated, it gives CACRGGAGTNEKLFF. Filled out from reference TRBV30 and TRBJ1-4, the complete variable domain reads SQTIHQWPATLVQPVGSPLSLECTVEGTSNPNLYWYRQAAGRGLQLLFYSVGIGQISSEVPQNLSASRPQDRQFILSSKKLLLSDSGFYLCACRGGAGTNEKLFFGSGTQLSVL.